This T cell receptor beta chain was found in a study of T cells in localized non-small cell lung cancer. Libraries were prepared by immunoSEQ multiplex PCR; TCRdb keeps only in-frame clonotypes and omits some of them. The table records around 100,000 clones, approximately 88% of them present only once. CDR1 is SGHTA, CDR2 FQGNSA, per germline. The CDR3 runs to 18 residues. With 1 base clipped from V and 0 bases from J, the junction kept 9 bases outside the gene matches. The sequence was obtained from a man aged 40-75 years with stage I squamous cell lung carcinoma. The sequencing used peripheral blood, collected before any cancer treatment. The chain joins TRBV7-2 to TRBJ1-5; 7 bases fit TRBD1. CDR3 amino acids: CASSLGQGGGYSNQPQHF. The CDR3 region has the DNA TGTGCCAGCAGCTTAGGACAGGGAGGGGGGTATAGCAATCAGCCCCAGCATTTT.